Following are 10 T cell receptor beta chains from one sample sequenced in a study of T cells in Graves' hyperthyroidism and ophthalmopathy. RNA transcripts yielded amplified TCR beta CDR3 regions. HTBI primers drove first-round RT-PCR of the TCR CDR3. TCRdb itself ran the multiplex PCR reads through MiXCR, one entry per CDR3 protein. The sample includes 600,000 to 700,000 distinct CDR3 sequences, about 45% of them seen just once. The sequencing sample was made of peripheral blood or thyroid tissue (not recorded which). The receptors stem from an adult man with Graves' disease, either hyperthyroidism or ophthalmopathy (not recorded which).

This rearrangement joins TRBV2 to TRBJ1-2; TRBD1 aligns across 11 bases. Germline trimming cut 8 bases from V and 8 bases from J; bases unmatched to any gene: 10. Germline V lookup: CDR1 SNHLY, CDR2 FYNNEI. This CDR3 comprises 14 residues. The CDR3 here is CASYPGQGVKGYTF. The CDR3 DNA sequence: TGTGCCAGCTACCCGGGACAGGGGGTGAAGGGCTACACCTTC. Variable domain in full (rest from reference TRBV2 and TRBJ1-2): EPEVTQTPSHQVTQMGQEVILRCVPISNHLYFYWYRQILGQKVEFLVSFYNNEISEKSEIFDDQFSVERPDGSNFTLKIRSTKLEDSAMYFCASYPGQGVKGYTFGSGTRLTVV.

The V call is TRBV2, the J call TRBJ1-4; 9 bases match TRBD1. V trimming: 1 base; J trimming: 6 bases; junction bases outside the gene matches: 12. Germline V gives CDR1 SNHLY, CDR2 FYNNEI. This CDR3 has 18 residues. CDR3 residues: CASSEVRTGADEDEKLFF. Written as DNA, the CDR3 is TGTGCCAGCAGTGAAGTGAGGACAGGGGCGGATGAGGATGAAAAACTGTTTTTT. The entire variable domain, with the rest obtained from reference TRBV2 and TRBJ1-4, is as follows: EPEVTQTPSHQVTQMGQEVILRCVPISNHLYFYWYRQILGQKVEFLVSFYNNEISEKSEIFDDQFSVERPDGSNFTLKIRSTKLEDSAMYFCASSEVRTGADEDEKLFFGSGTQLSVL.

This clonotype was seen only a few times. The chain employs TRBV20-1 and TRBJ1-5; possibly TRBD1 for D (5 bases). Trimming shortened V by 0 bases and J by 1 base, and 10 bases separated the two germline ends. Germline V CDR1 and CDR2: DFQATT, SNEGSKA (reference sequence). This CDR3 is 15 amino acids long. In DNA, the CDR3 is TGCAGTGCTAGAGATTTGGGACGGAGCAATCAGCCCCAGCATTTT. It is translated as CSARDLGRSNQPQHF.

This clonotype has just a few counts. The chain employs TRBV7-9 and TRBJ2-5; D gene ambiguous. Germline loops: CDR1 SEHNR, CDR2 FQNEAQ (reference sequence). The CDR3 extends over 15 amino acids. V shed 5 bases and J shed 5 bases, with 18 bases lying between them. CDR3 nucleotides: TGTGCCAGCAGCCCGCCCGACCCCAAGAGGGAGACCCAGTACTTC. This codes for CASSPPDPKRETQYF.

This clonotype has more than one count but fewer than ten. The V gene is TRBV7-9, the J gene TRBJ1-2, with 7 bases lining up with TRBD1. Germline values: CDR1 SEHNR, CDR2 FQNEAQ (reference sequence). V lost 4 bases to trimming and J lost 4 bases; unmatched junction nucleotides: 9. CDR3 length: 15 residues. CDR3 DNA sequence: TGTGCCAGCAGCTCGAGACAGGGACTCGGCTATGGCTACACCTTC. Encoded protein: CASSSRQGLGYGYTF.

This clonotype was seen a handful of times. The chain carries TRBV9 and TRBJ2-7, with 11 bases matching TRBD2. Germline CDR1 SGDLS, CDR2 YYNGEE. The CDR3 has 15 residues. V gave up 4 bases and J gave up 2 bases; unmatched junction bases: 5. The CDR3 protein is CASSRDSGGAYEQYF. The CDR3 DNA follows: TGTGCCAGCAGCCGCGATAGCGGGGGGGCCTACGAGCAGTACTTC.

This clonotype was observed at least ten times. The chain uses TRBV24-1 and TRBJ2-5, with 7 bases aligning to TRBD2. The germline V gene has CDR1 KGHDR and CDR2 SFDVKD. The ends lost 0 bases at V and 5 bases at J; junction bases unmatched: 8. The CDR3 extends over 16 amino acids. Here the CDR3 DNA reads TGTGCCACCAGTGATTTGAGCGGGGCTAGCCCCGAGACCCAGTACTTC. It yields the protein CATSDLSGASPETQYF.

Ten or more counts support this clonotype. The CDR3 nucleotides read TGTGCCACCGAAGGGGGAGGAGGAAACACCATATATTTT. Protein sequence: CATEGGGGNTIYF. J is TRBJ1-3 and V is TRBV24-1; D possibly corresponds to TRBD1 (6 bases). CDR1 is KGHDR and CDR2 is SFDVKD in the germline V gene. The CDR3 is 13 amino acids. Trimming stripped 9 bases from V and 4 bases from J, with 12 bases between.

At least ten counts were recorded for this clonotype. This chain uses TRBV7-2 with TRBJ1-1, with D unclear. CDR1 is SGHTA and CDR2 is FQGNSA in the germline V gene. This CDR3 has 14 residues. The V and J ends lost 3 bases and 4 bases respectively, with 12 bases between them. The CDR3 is CASSFKSGSTEAFF. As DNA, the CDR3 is TGTGCCAGCAGCTTCAAATCTGGCAGCACTGAAGCTTTCTTT.

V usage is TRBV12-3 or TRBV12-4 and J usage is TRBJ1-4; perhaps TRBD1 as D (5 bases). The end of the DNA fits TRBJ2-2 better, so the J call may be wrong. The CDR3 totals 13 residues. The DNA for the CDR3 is TGTGCCAGCAGTTTAACCGAAGGACAGGAGCTGTTTTTT. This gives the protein CASSLTEGQELFF.